This T cell receptor beta chain stems from a study of blood T cells in healthy people across ages. As for the study in general: Capture by template switching was about one barcoded beta molecule per two T cells.

Then a second PCR, running roughly 7 to 11 cycles, was carried out with a sample-barcoded 5' primer and a J-beta primer mix. CDR3-containing paired-end reads numbered at least 2.5 million in each sample. TCRdb re-derived calls from the 5' RACE reads in MiXCR, one entry per CDR3 protein. The table lists approximately 810,000 distinct CDR3 sequences, around 36% of them singletons. Only a few counts were recorded for this clonotype. What was sequenced was blood. The source is a man aged 18 to 29 in good health.

The CDR3 coding sequence is TGCGCCAGCAGCTTGGAACTTTCCTACAATGAGCAGTTCTTC. Protein: CASSLELSYNEQFF. V is TRBV5-1 and J is TRBJ2-1; D unclear. Germline lookup yields CDR1 SGHRS and CDR2 YFSETQ. V was cut by 0 bases and J by 1 base, with 5 bases left in between. This CDR3 is built from 14 residues.